The clone carrying this T cell receptor (beta chain) occurred a few times. The data stem from a study of identical twins. CDR1 MRHNA and CDR2 SNTAGT come from the germline V gene. The CDR3 totals 16 residues. V lost 0 bases and J 0 bases, leaving 9 bases between the germline ends. Template switching supplied a universal primer site; unique molecular identifiers were carried on the cDNA. TCRdb redid the calling of the 5' RACE reads with MiXCR, one entry per CDR3 protein. This sample has under 900,000 distinct CDR3 sequences, with approximately 13% found just once. These same records also appear under a second study, on yellow fever vaccine responses in identical twins.

This receptor was identified in a young woman in good health. Sequencing was performed on PBMCs. The chain joins TRBV6-4 to TRBJ2-1; D is possibly TRBD2 (6 bases). This CDR3 is CASSDSGGSSYNEQFF. In DNA, the CDR3 is TGTGCCAGCAGTGACTCGGGGGGTTCCTCCTACAATGAGCAGTTCTTC.